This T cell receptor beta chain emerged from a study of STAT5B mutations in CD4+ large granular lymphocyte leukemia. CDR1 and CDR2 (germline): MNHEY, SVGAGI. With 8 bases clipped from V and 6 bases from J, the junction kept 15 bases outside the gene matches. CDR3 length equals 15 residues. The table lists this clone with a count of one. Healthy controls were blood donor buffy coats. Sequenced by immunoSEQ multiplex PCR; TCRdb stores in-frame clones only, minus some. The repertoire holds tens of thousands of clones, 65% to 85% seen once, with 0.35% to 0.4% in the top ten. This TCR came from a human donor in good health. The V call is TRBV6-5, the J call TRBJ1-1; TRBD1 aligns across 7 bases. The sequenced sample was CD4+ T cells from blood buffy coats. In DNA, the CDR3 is TGTGCCAGCTCCGCAACGGGACAGCGCCACGCTGAAGCTTTCTTT. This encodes CASSATGQRHAEAFF.